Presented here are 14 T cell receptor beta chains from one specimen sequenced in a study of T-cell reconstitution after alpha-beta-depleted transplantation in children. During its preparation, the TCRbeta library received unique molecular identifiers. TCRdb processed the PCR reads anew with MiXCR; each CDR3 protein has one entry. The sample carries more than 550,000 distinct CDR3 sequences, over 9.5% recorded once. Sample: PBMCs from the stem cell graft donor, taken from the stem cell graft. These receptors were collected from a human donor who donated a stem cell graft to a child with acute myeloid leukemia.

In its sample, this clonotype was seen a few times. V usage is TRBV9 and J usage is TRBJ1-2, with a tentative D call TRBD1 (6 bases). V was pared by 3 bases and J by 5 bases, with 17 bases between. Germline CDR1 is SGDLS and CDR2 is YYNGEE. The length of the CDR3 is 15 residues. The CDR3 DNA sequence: TGTGCCAGCAGCGCTTCTTCGGACAGTTTTTATGGCTACACCTTC. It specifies CASSASSDSFYGYTF.

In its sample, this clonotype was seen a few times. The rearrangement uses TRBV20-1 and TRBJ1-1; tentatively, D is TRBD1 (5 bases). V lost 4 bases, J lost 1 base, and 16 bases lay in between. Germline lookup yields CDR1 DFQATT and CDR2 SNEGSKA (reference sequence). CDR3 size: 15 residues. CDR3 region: CSATQRGRGNTEAFF. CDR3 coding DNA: TGCAGTGCTACCCAACGGGGGAGAGGGAACACTGAAGCTTTCTTT.

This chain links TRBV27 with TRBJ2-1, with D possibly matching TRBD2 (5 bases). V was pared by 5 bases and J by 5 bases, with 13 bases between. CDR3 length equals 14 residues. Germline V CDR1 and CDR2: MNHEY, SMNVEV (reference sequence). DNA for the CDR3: TGTGCCAGCAGTCCACGACTAACCCACAATGAGCAGTTCTTC. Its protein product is CASSPRLTHNEQFF.

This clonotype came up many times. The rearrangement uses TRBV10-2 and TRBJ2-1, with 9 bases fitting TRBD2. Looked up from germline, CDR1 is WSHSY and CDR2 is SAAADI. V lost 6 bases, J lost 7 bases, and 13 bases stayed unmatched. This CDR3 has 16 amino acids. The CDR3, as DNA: TGCGCCAGCAGAAAGCAGGGACTAGCATCGGGTAATGAGCAGTTCTTC. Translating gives CASRKQGLASGNEQFF.

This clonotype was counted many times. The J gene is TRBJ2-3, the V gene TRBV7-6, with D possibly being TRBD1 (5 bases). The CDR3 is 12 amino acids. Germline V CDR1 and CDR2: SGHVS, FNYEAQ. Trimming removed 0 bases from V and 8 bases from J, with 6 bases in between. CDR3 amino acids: CASSLAQGTQYF. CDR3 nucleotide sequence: TGTGCCAGCAGCTTAGCGCAGGGTACGCAGTATTTT.

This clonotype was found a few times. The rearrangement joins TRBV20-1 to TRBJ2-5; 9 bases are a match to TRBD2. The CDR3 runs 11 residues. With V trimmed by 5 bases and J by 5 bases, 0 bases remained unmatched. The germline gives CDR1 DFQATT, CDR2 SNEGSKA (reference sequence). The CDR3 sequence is CSAAGGETQYF. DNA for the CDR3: TGCAGTGCTGCGGGAGGGGAGACCCAGTACTTC.

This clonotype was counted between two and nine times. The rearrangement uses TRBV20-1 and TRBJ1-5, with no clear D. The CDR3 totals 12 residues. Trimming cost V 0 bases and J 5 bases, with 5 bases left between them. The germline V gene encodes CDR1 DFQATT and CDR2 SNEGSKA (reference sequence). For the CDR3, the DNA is TGCAGTGCTAGAGATCACCATCAGCCCCAGCATTTT. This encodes CSARDHHQPQHF.

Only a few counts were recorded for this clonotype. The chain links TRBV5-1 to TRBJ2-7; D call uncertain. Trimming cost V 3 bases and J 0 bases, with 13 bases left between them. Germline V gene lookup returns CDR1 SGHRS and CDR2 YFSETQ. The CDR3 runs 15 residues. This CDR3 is CASSSTSQSSYEQYF. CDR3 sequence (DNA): TGCGCCAGCAGCTCGACAAGCCAAAGCTCCTACGAGCAGTACTTC.

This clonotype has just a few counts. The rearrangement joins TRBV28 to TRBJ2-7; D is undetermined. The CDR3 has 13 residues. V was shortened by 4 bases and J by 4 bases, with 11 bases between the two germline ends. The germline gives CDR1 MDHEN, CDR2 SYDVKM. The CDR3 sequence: CASSSRTPYEQYF. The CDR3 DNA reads TGTGCCAGCAGTTCCCGGACGCCTTACGAGCAGTACTTC.

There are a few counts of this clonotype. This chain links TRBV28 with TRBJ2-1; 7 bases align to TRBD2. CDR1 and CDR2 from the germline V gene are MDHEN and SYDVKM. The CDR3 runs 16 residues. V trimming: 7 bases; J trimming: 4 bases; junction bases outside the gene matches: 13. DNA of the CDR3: TGTGCCAGCACCGTGGGAGGGAGGGCCGGTTACAATGAGCAGTTCTTC. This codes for CASTVGGRAGYNEQFF.

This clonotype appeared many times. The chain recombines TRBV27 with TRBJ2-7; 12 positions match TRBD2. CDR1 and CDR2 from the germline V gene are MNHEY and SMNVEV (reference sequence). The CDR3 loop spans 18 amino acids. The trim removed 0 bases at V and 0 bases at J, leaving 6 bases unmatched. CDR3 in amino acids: CASSLSKLAGGRSYEQYF. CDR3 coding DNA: TGTGCCAGCAGTTTATCGAAACTAGCGGGAGGCCGCTCCTACGAGCAGTACTTC.

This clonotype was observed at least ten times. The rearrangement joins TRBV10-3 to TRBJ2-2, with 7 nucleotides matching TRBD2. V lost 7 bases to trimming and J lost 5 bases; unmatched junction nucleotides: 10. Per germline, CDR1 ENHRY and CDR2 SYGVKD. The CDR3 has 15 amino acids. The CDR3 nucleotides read TGTGCCATCATGAATCCAGCGGGGAGTACCGGGGAGCTGTTTTTT. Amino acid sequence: CAIMNPAGSTGELFF.

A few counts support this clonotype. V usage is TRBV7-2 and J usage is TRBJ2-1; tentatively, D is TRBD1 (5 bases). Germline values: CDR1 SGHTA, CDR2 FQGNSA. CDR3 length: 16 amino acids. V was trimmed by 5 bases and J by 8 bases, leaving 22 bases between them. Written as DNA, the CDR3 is TGTGCCAGCAGCGACCCCCCTACCCAGGGTATCGATGAGCAGTTCTTC. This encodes CASSDPPTQGIDEQFF.

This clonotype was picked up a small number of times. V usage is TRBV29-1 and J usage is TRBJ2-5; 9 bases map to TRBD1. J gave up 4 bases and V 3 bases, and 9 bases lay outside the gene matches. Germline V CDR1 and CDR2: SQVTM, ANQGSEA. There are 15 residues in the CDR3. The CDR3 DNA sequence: TGCAGCGTTGATGGGGGACAGGGACTGGGAGAGACCCAGTACTTC. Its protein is CSVDGGQGLGETQYF.